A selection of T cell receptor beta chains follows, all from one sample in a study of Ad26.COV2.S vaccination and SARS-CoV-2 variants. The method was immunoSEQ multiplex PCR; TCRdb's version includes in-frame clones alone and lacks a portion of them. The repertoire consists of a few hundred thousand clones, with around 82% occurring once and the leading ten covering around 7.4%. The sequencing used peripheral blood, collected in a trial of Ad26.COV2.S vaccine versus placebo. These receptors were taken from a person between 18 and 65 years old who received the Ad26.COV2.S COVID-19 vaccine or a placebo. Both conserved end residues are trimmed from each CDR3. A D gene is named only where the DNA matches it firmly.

ASSSPGRFGY 10 TRBJ1-3 TRBV6-2/TRBV6-3 .
ASRSQDRVGAF 11 TRBJ1-1 TRBV19 TRBD1
ASSGSGGGYT 10 TRBJ1-2 TRBV27 TRBD1
ASSINSGRELF 11 TRBJ2-2 TRBV19 TRBD2
ASTIWGEAF 9 TRBJ1-1 TRBV5-6 .
ASRRGQGVYGYT 12 TRBJ1-2 TRBV6-5 .
ASSPGLAVETQY 12 TRBJ2-5 TRBV5-1 TRBD2
ASSSQGGVNTEAF 13 TRBJ1-1 TRBV6-2/TRBV6-3 .
ASGQARVGETQY 12 TRBJ2-5 TRBV12-5 .
SVATGGANVLT 11 TRBJ2-6 TRBV29-1 .
ASSEHPYSGNTIY 13 TRBJ1-3 TRBV9 .
ATSRDGNTGELF 12 TRBJ2-2 TRBV15 .
AISELAGGNEQF 12 TRBJ2-1 TRBV10-3 TRBD2
ASSAHSSGGVHYEQY 15 TRBJ2-7 TRBV21-1 .
ASSIEVHTEAF 11 TRBJ1-1 TRBV19 .
ASSDRGGDSPLH 12 TRBJ1-6 TRBV19 TRBD1
ASSQIKNTEAF 11 TRBJ1-1 TRBV4-2 .
ASSLSGRGETQY 12 TRBJ2-5 TRBV7-9 .
ASSLEWGNTEAF 12 TRBJ1-1 TRBV5-1 .
ASSARTGSTTEAF 13 TRBJ1-1 TRBV9 TRBD1
ASSRNSGSSYNEQF 14 TRBJ2-1 TRBV7-2 TRBD2
ASSLKGAQETQY 12 TRBJ2-5 TRBV7-9 TRBD1
ASVVGPGANVLT 12 TRBJ2-6 TRBV6-5 .
ATSRTGGDYEQY 12 TRBJ2-7 TRBV12-5 .
AISEDGDTEAF 11 TRBJ1-1 TRBV10-3 .
ASSSARGPSSYNEQF 15 TRBJ2-1 TRBV7-6 .
ASSRTPQNTEAF 12 TRBJ1-1 TRBV9 .
ASSSFEASGSNEQF 14 TRBJ2-1 TRBV5-4 TRBD2
ASSQRGLWYGYT 12 TRBJ1-2 TRBV4-1 TRBD1
ASIRQGNEQY 10 TRBJ2-7 TRBV2 .
ASSPQGLSTDTQY 13 TRBJ2-3 TRBV19 .
ASSFRTGGLNTEAF 14 TRBJ1-1 TRBV27 TRBD1
ASSQSGGAYEQY 12 TRBJ2-7 TRBV7-2 TRBD2
ATRTDTQY 8 TRBJ2-3 TRBV7-9 .
ASSLGAYSGEQY 12 TRBJ2-7 TRBV5-1 .
ASSNQETQY 9 TRBJ2-5 TRBV13 .
ASSLGGTSTNEKLF 14 TRBJ1-4 TRBV27 .
ASRGGINTGELF 12 TRBJ2-2 TRBV6-5 TRBD2
ASSIKDRGKWADTQY 15 TRBJ2-3 TRBV7-6 TRBD1
ASSVAGGATNEKLF 14 TRBJ1-4 TRBV9 .